One T cell receptor beta chain is described in this entry. Its antigen is as yet unknown. Trimming took 6 bases from V and 5 from J; bases not matched to a gene: 6. Germline loops: CDR1 SGHVS, CDR2 FNYEAQ. The CDR3 covers 14 residues. The sample is drawn from a study of cytomegalovirus exposure and HLA in healthy donors. Study observations and caveats: A later analysis reportedly identified an Asian-associated ancestry cluster as carrying fewer N-insertions than the approximately 620-donor mean.

PCR primers comprised 60 Vbeta and 13 Jbeta primers. Sequencing used immunoSEQ multiplex PCR; TCRdb keeps in-frame clones, though not all of them. The table includes about 180,000 clones, 65% to 80% detected once. Sequences were obtained from PBMCs. The chain couples TRBV7-6 to TRBJ2-2, with 7 bases fitting TRBD1. The receptor's source is a woman aged 45-65 years in good health and CMV-seropositive. The CDR3 coding sequence is TGTGCCAGCAGTGACAACAGGGGTACCGGGGAGCTGTTTTTT. It codes for CASSDNRGTGELFF.